This T cell receptor (beta chain) stems from a study of blood T cell repertoires in COVID-19. The wider study: The analysed material was cDNA or gDNA that came from T cells, B-cell-depleted T cells, or PBMCs.

CDR3 size: 17 residues. With 0 bases clipped from V and 0 bases from J, the junction kept 8 bases outside the gene matches. Germline V CDR1 and CDR2: SGHRS, YFSETQ. The table came from immunoSEQ multiplex PCR; TCRdb's copy has only in-frame clones and leaves some out. This table has 100,000 or so clones, more than 65% appearing once. The chain joins TRBV5-1 to TRBJ2-5, with 7 nucleotides matching TRBD2. This receptor was identified in a man in his 70s with active or convalescent COVID-19. Sequencing input: peripheral blood. The CDR3 DNA follows: TGCGCCAGCAGCTTGGCAGGTCCTAGCGGATACCAAGAGACCCAGTACTTC. It encodes CASSLAGPSGYQETQYF.